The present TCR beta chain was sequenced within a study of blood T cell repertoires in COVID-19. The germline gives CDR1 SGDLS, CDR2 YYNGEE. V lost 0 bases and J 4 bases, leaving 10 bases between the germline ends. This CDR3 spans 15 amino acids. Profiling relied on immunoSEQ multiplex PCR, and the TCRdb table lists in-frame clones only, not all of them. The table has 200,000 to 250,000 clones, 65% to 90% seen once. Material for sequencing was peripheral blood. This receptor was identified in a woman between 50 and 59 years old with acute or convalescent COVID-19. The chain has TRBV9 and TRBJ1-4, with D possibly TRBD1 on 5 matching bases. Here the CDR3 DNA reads TGTGCCAGCAGCGTAGAGTCAGGGCGTAATGAAAAACTGTTTTTT. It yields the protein CASSVESGRNEKLFF.